The 14 T cell receptor beta chains reported below all come from one sample, sequenced in a study of T cell changes during pregnancy in multiple sclerosis (dated by TCRdb to the late 2010s). To prepare the library, the immunoSEQ multiplex PCR assay was applied. TCRdb retrieved this table from immuneACCESS and kept in-frame rearrangements only. Not all clones are present; in checked studies, unresolved V genes account for under half, and no reason is known for the remainder. The sample records fewer than 80,000 clones, around 94% of which are singletons. Roughly 0.14% of the sample rests with the top ten. This sample comprised CD4+ T cells from peripheral blood mononuclear cells, obtained after pregnancy. All receptors derive from a female donor with multiple sclerosis, enrolled in a pregnancy study.

The J gene is TRBJ2-7, the V gene TRBV5-3; 7 nucleotides agree with TRBD1. TRBV5-3 is assigned to the ORF class and has an uncertain function. J lost 5 bases, V lost 4 bases, and 15 bases had no gene match. The CDR3 is made up of 16 amino acids. As DNA, the CDR3 is TGTGCCAGAAGCCCATTTGGCAGGGGGAAGCGACACGAGCAGTACTTC. Its translation is CARSPFGRGKRHEQYF.

The chain is built from TRBV6-1 and TRBJ1-5; D call uncertain. V was clipped by 3 bases and J by 9 bases, with 9 bases between them. CDR1 is MNHNS, CDR2 SASEGT, per germline. The CDR3 sequence is 12 residues long. The DNA of the CDR3 is TGTGCCAGCAGTGATGCCCCGCGGCCCCAGCATTTT. Its translation is CASSDAPRPQHF.

The chain joins TRBV27 to TRBJ2-3; 9 bases are shared with TRBD1. The CDR3 has 17 residues. After removal of 0 bases from V and 1 base from J, the junction contained 5 bases not matched to a gene. Germline V lookup: CDR1 MNHEY, CDR2 SMNVEV (reference sequence). CDR3 sequence reads: CASSLSTGGWGTDTQYF. The CDR3 DNA reads as TGTGCCAGCAGTTTATCGACAGGGGGATGGGGCACAGATACGCAGTATTTT.

The V gene is TRBV7-9, the J gene TRBJ2-4, with TRBD2 matching 9 bases. After removal of 1 base from V and 0 bases from J, the junction contained 4 bases not matched to a gene. CDR1 is SEHNR and CDR2 is FQNEAQ in the germline V gene (reference sequence). The CDR3 consists of 17 residues. Written as DNA, the CDR3 is TGTGCCAGCAGCTTAGTCGGGACTAGCCTAGCCAAAAACATTCAGTACTTC. This codes for CASSLVGTSLAKNIQYF.

For the CDR3, the DNA is TGTGCCAGCAGCTTGACCGGGGGTGAGGATACGCAGTATTTT. Protein product: CASSLTGGEDTQYF. This chain links TRBV11-2 with TRBJ2-3; a possible D gene is TRBD2 (6 bases). The germline V gene encodes CDR1 SGHAT and CDR2 FQNNGV. The CDR3 spans 14 residues. V was shortened by 3 bases and J by 6 bases, with 13 bases between the two germline ends.

The chain has TRBV9 and TRBJ2-3; 7 nucleotides align to TRBD2. The germline V gene has CDR1 SGDLS and CDR2 YYNGEE. The CDR3 is 15 residues long. After removal of 4 bases from V and 4 bases from J, the junction contained 9 bases not matched to a gene. CDR3 coding DNA: TGTGCCAGCAGCAGCGGGAACAGGCCCCCAGATACGCAGTATTTT. Its protein product is CASSSGNRPPDTQYF.

DNA for the CDR3: TGTGCCAGCAGCCCGGGAGGAGAAAACATTCAGTACTTC. This codes for CASSPGGENIQYF. The chain is built from TRBV5-4 and TRBJ2-4, with 7 bases fitting TRBD2. This CDR3 region has 13 residues. Germline V gene lookup returns CDR1 SGHNT and CDR2 YYREEE (reference sequence). V trimming: 4 bases; J trimming: 5 bases; junction bases outside the gene matches: 3.

The gene calls are TRBV14 and TRBJ2-1; D perhaps matches TRBD2 (6 bases). Germline CDR1 SGHDN, CDR2 FVKESK. The CDR3 totals 16 residues. V was trimmed by 2 bases and J by 7 bases, leaving 18 bases between them. DNA of the CDR3: TGTGCCAGCAGCCAATGGGGTAGTCCGGGACTTAATGAGCAGTTCTTC. The encoded protein is CASSQWGSPGLNEQFF. Looking up the rest from reference TRBV14 and TRBJ2-1 gives the full variable domain: EAGVTQFPSHSVIEKGQTVTLRCDPISGHDNLYWYRRVMGKEIKFLLHFVKESKQDESGMPNNRFLAERTGGTYSTLKVQPAELEDSGVYFCASSQWGSPGLNEQFFGPGTRLTVL.

This chain connects TRBV19 to TRBJ2-1, with TRBD2 matching over 11 bases. V shed 4 bases and J 1 base; nucleotides not matched to a gene: 0. Germline CDR1 is LNHDA and CDR2 is SQIVND (reference sequence). This CDR3 has 15 residues. The CDR3, as DNA: TGTGCCAGTAGTAGACTAGCGGGATCCTACAATGAGCAGTTCTTC. Translated, it gives CASSRLAGSYNEQFF.

The chain recombines TRBV5-1 with TRBJ2-5; 8 bases are a match to TRBD2. The length of the CDR3 is 13 residues. CDR1 is SGHRS, CDR2 YFSETQ, per germline. J was trimmed by 2 bases and V by 7 bases; bases with no gene match: 4. CDR3 in amino acids: CASASGGQETQYF. The CDR3 DNA reads as TGCGCCAGCGCGTCGGGAGGGCAAGAGACCCAGTACTTC.

The rearrangement links TRBV21-1 to TRBJ2-5; TRBD2 reflects the table's D call only, with no check against the DNA. TRBV21-1 is a documented pseudogene. This CDR3 contains 15 residues. CDR3 bases: TGTGCCAGCTGGAGGGGTGAGGGGCCTCAAGAGACCCAGTACTTC. The encoded protein is CASWRGEGPQETQYF.

Concerning this clone itself: Germline and junction disagree at one end, which may indicate a read error. CDR3 DNA sequence: TGTGCCAGCAGTCCAACCGTTCTAGCGGTTTACCCCTTC. It specifies CASSPTVLAVYPF. This sequence joins TRBV2 and TRBJ2-7; 7 nucleotides align to TRBD2. CDR3 length: 13 residues. CDR1 SNHLY and CDR2 FYNNEI come from the germline V gene.

The gene calls are TRBV5-4 and TRBJ2-3, with a possible D match to TRBD2 (6 bases). V lost 3 bases and J lost 6, with 17 bases in between. The CDR3 is made up of 15 amino acids. Germline V gene data show CDR1 as SGHNT and CDR2 as YYREEE (reference sequence). CDR3 residues: CASSSSGGPGDTQYF. CDR3 sequence (DNA): TGTGCCAGCAGCTCCTCCGGAGGGCCGGGGGATACGCAGTATTTT.

The V call is TRBV14, the J call TRBJ1-2; 7 positions agree with TRBD1. The CDR3 is 15 residues long. V trimming: 0 bases; J trimming: 4 bases; junction bases outside the gene matches: 5. Per the germline V gene, CDR1 is SGHDN and CDR2 is FVKESK. The CDR3 region is CASSQETDRIYGYTF. The CDR3 DNA follows: TGTGCCAGCAGCCAAGAGACGGACAGGATCTATGGCTACACCTTC.